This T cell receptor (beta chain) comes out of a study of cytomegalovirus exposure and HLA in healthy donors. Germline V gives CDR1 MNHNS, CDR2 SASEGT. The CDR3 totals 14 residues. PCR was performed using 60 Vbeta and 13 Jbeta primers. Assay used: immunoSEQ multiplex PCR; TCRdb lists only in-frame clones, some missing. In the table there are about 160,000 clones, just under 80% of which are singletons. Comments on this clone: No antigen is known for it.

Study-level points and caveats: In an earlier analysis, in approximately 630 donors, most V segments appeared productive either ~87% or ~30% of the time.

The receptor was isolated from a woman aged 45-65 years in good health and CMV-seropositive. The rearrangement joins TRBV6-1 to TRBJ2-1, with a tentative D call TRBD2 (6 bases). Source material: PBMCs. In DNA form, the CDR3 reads TGTGCGGTGACAGCAGCTAGCGTGTACAATGAGCAGTTCTTC. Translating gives CAVTAASVYNEQFF.